This is a list of T cell receptor beta chains from one sample in a study of sequential checkpoint blockade in melanoma. Some clones are missing from TCRdb's copy, which holds only in-frame ones; the method was immunoSEQ multiplex PCR. The sample has about 16,000 clones, 85% to 95% seen once. Here the sequenced sample was CD8+ T cells sorted from blood (inferred from file names), taken from a patient given nivolumab and ipilimumab in sequence. The source of these receptors is a human donor with melanoma. Both conserved end residues are part of each CDR3. The D gene is left open where the match is weak. Only some rows state a clone size, as once, few, many or a class for expanded clones.

d_call	clone_size	v_call	j_call	cdr3_nt	cdr3_aa
-	-	TRBV6-1	TRBJ2-7	TGTGCCACTTCGGGTACTTACTCCTACGAGCAGTACTTC	CATSGTYSYEQYF
-	-	TRBV5-4	TRBJ1-2	TGTGCCCTGGGCGGACTAAACTATGGCTACACCTTC	CALGGLNYGYTF
TRBD1	-	TRBV30	TRBJ1-5	TGTGCCTGGAGTGACGGGACAGGGGGCTTTCAGCCCCAGCATTTT	CAWSDGTGGFQPQHF
-	-	TRBV28	TRBJ1-1	TGTGCCAGCGCCCTAGCACAGATGAACACTGAAGCTTTCTTT	CASALAQMNTEAFF
-	-	TRBV4-1	TRBJ1-4	TGCGCCAGCAGCCAAGTCGTAGATGGAGGACTTGAAAAACTGTTTTTT	CASSQVVDGGLEKLFF
-	-	TRBV28	TRBJ2-7	TGTGCCAGCAGTCCTGGACAGCCCCTCCTCGACGAGCAGTACTTC	CASSPGQPLLDEQYF
TRBD1	-	TRBV28	TRBJ2-7	TGTGCCAGCAGTGTCCCGGGACAGGGGTCCCACGAGCAGTACTTC	CASSVPGQGSHEQYF
-	-	TRBV7-9	TRBJ2-7	TGTGCCAGCAGCTTAGACAACGCCTACGAGCAGTACTTC	CASSLDNAYEQYF
-	-	TRBV9	TRBJ1-1	TGTGCCAGCAGCGCAGGCGTGATGAACACTGAAGCTTTCTTT	CASSAGVMNTEAFF
-	-	TRBV7-9	TRBJ1-1	TGTGCCAGCAGCCCAGGGAGGATGGCTTTCTTT	CASSPGRMAFF
-	once	TRBV2	TRBJ2-7	TGTGCCAGCAGTGACATAGTCTCCTACGAGCAGTACTTC	CASSDIVSYEQYF
TRBD1	-	TRBV4-3	TRBJ1-6	TGCGCCAGTGGGACAGGCCCAGGGTCACCCCTCCACTTT	CASGTGPGSPLHF
-	-	TRBV7-8	TRBJ1-1	TGTGCCAGCAGCTTACCCCGGGACTCCCGGAACACTGAAGCTTTCTTT	CASSLPRDSRNTEAFF
-	once	TRBV29-1	TRBJ1-2	TGCAGCGTTTTCAGGTCCTATGGCTACACCTTC	CSVFRSYGYTF
TRBD1	-	TRBV19	TRBJ1-4	TGTGCCAGTAGCTGGGACAGGAATGAAAAACTGTTTTTT	CASSWDRNEKLFF
TRBD2	-	TRBV5-6	TRBJ2-7	TGTGCCAGCAGCGGGGGAGTAGCGGGTTCCTACGAGCAGTACTTC	CASSGGVAGSYEQYF
TRBD2	-	TRBV10-3	TRBJ2-1	TGTGCCATCATGCTGGATAGCGGGAGGGCTAATGAGCAGTTCTTC	CAIMLDSGRANEQFF
-	-	TRBV11-2	TRBJ2-5	TGTGCCAGCAGCTTAGCGTCTGGGGCACAGTACTTC	CASSLASGAQYF
-	-	TRBV20-1	TRBJ2-7	TGCAGTGCTGTGGAGGGGCAGTACTTC	CSAVEGQYF
TRBD1	-	TRBV27	TRBJ1-1	TGTGCCAGCAGTGCCAGGGGGCTGAACACTGAAGCTTTCTTT	CASSARGLNTEAFF
-	-	TRBV5-1	TRBJ2-7	TGCGCCAGCGGGAATATAGATGCGGGGTCCCAAACATATTACGAGCAGTACTTC	CASGNIDAGSQTYYEQYF
TRBD1	-	TRBV28	TRBJ1-1	TGTGCCAGCAGCGCCCGACAGGGCGCGAACACTGAAGCTTTCTTT	CASSARQGANTEAFF
TRBD1	-	TRBV7-6	TRBJ1-4	TGTGCCAGCAGCTTTGACAGGGGGGGACTTACTAATGAAAAACTGTTTTTT	CASSFDRGGLTNEKLFF
-	-	TRBV7-2	TRBJ1-1	TGTGCCAGCAGCTTATCCGCGGGCGGGCCACTCGAAGTTTTCTTT	CASSLSAGGPLEVFF
TRBD2	-	TRBV7-9	TRBJ2-7	TGTGCCAGCAGCTTCCGACTAGCGGGACCGAACTACGAGCAGTACTTC	CASSFRLAGPNYEQYF
-	-	TRBV28	TRBJ2-7	TGTGCCAGCAGTTTTCGGAGCTCCGACTACGAGCAGTACTTC	CASSFRSSDYEQYF
-	-	TRBV5-4	TRBJ1-6	TGTGCCAGCAGCTTACAGGGAGGGAGTTCACCCCTCCACTTT	CASSLQGGSSPLHF
-	-	TRBV28	TRBJ2-7	TGTGCCAGCAGTAGAGGTTATTCCTACGAGCAGTACTTC	CASSRGYSYEQYF
-	-	TRBV19	TRBJ1-4	TGTGCCAGTAGTATACGGGATAACGGGGAAAAACTGTTTTTT	CASSIRDNGEKLFF
-	-	TRBV5-1	TRBJ1-5	TGCGCCAGCAGCCCGGAATCAGGGGGCAATCAGCCCCAGCATTTT	CASSPESGGNQPQHF
TRBD2	-	TRBV5-4	TRBJ2-1	TGTGCCAGCAGCCTGGGTCTAGCGGGATCCTACAATGAGCAGTTCTTC	CASSLGLAGSYNEQFF
-	-	TRBV4-2	TRBJ1-3	TGTGCCAGCAGCCAAGCAGGGGAAACGAGCTCTGGAAACACCATATATTTT	CASSQAGETSSGNTIYF
TRBD1	-	TRBV11-2	TRBJ1-2	TGTGCCAGCAGCTTATGGGGACAGGGAACGTATGGCTACACCTTC	CASSLWGQGTYGYTF
TRBD2	-	TRBV15	TRBJ2-7	TGTGCCACCAGCAGAGAGGACCAGGCGGGAGCATACTACGAGCAGTACTTC	CATSREDQAGAYYEQYF
TRBD1	few	TRBV18	TRBJ1-1	TGTGCCAGCTCACGGGACAGGGGCCCACCTGAAGCTTTCTTT	CASSRDRGPPEAFF
-	-	TRBV29-1	TRBJ2-7	TGCAGCGTTGAATTGGCAGGAACCTCTTCCTACGAGCAGTACTTC	CSVELAGTSSYEQYF
-	-	TRBV6-5	TRBJ2-7	TGTGCCAGCAGTTACCAGGGTTTCGAGAGCTCCTACGAGCAGTACTTC	CASSYQGFESSYEQYF
-	-	TRBV7-8	TRBJ1-1	TGTGCCAGCAGCTTAGCGCTAAGCCCAGACAGGACTGAAGCTTTCTTT	CASSLALSPDRTEAFF
TRBD2	-	TRBV28	TRBJ2-7	TGTGCCAGCAGTGTAGCGGGAGCTCCTTTAGAGCAGTACTTC	CASSVAGAPLEQYF
TRBD2	-	TRBV6-1	TRBJ2-7	TGTGCCAGCAGTGTTATAGCGGGGGCTTACTACGAGCAGTACTTC	CASSVIAGAYYEQYF
-	-	TRBV4-3	TRBJ1-2	TGCGCCAGCAGCCAAGATTTGGGAGGGTTCGGCTACACCTTC	CASSQDLGGFGYTF
-	-	TRBV5-6	TRBJ2-7	TGTGCCAGCAGCTTGGGTATTTACGAGCAGTACTTC	CASSLGIYEQYF
-	-	TRBV28	TRBJ1-6	TGTGCCAGCAGTTTCCTCCCAGGCTGGGATTCACCCCTCCACTTT	CASSFLPGWDSPLHF
-	-	TRBV11-2	TRBJ2-7	TGTGCCAGCAGCTTAGCGGTTCCCATCGGGCACAGGCTTAGGGAGCAGTACTTC	CASSLAVPIGHRLREQYF
TRBD1	-	TRBV5-6	TRBJ2-7	TGTGCCAGCAGCTTGGAGCCGACAGGGTTCTACGAGCAGTACTTC	CASSLEPTGFYEQYF
-	few	TRBV9	TRBJ1-2	TGTGCCAGCAGCGTGGGACACGATAATGGCTACACCTTC	CASSVGHDNGYTF
TRBD1	-	TRBV4-1	TRBJ1-1	TGCGCCAGCAGCGATGACAGGGGGAAAACTATGAACACTGAAGCTTTCTTT	CASSDDRGKTMNTEAFF
-	-	TRBV5-4	TRBJ2-2	TGTGCCAGCACCGCCAACGGTGACACCGGGGAGCTGTTTTTT	CASTANGDTGELFF
-	-	TRBV5-4	TRBJ1-1	TGTGCCAGCAGCTTGGGTCAGGCGGGGACCCGCGAAGCTTTCTTT	CASSLGQAGTREAFF
-	few	TRBV9	TRBJ1-5	TGTGCCAGCAGCGTATCAGGGAATCAGCCCCAGCATTTT	CASSVSGNQPQHF
-	-	TRBV4-1	TRBJ1-5	TGCGCCAGCAGCCCCCTTATCCCCCATCAGCCCCAGCATTTT	CASSPLIPHQPQHF
-	-	TRBV7-9	TRBJ2-7	TGTGCCAGCAACCAGGGGCGCTTCGACGAGCAGTACTTC	CASNQGRFDEQYF
TRBD1	-	TRBV9	TRBJ1-1	TGTGCCAGCAGCACCCGGGACAGGGATGAAGCTTTCTTT	CASSTRDRDEAFF
-	-	TRBV19	TRBJ2-7	TGTGCCAGTAGTATAGCTGGACAAACCTACGAGCAGTACTTC	CASSIAGQTYEQYF
-	few	TRBV7-9	TRBJ2-7	TGTGCCAGCAGCTCTATTAACTACGAGCAGTACTTC	CASSSINYEQYF
-	once	TRBV4-1	TRBJ2-7	TGCGCCAGCAGCCACGGACTTCTCTACGAGCAGTACTTC	CASSHGLLYEQYF
TRBD2	-	TRBV28	TRBJ2-7	TGTGCCAGCAGTTTTTCGGCTAGCGGGTCCTACGAGCAGTACTTC	CASSFSASGSYEQYF
-	-	TRBV28	TRBJ1-6	TGTGCCAGCAGTTTAAATTTGGGGAGCTCCTATAATTCACCCCTCCACTTT	CASSLNLGSSYNSPLHF
-	-	TRBV28	TRBJ1-4	TGTGCCAGCAGTTTATCTGTGTACGGTGAAAAACTGTTTTTT	CASSLSVYGEKLFF
-	-	TRBV13	TRBJ1-2	TGTGCCAGCAGCTTCTCGGGTCAGATCGCTACTACCGTAAACTATGGCTACACCTTC	CASSFSGQIATTVNYGYTF